The rows below give T cell receptor beta chains drawn from one sample of a study of blood T cells in healthy people across ages. One entry per CDR3 protein results from TCRdb running MiXCR on the 5' RACE reads. Here the sample spans more than 500,000 distinct CDR3 sequences, roughly 28% being singletons. What was sequenced was blood. The receptor set was obtained from a woman in her seventies in good health. CDR3s include the opening cysteine and the closing phenylalanine or tryptophan. D genes are given only for firm matches.

CDR3aa: CASSSFTGTGGGFTEAFF
d_gene: TRBD1
v_gene: TRBV5-1
j_gene: TRBJ1-1

CDR3aa: CASSLDSWESYTF
d_gene: -
v_gene: TRBV5-1
j_gene: TRBJ1-2

CDR3aa: CASSHPEWVWNQETQYF
d_gene: -
v_gene: TRBV6-4
j_gene: TRBJ2-5

CDR3aa: CASNGASRDYF
d_gene: -
v_gene: TRBV12-3/TRBV12-4
j_gene: TRBJ1-2

CDR3aa: CASMSNNEQFF
d_gene: -
v_gene: TRBV12-3/TRBV12-4
j_gene: TRBJ2-1

CDR3aa: CSAEPSGLGYTF
d_gene: -
v_gene: TRBV20-1
j_gene: TRBJ1-2

CDR3aa: CASSLQGPSTDTQYF
d_gene: -
v_gene: TRBV5-1
j_gene: TRBJ2-3

CDR3aa: CSARDASGGYEQYF
d_gene: TRBD2
v_gene: TRBV20-1
j_gene: TRBJ2-7

CDR3aa: CASSTRNTIYF
d_gene: -
v_gene: TRBV6-6
j_gene: TRBJ1-3

CDR3aa: CASSRLDETQYF
d_gene: -
v_gene: TRBV5-6
j_gene: TRBJ2-5

CDR3aa: CASSYSGPGENNSPLHF
d_gene: -
v_gene: TRBV6-5
j_gene: TRBJ1-6

CDR3aa: CATSDPGRSYEQYF
d_gene: -
v_gene: TRBV24-1
j_gene: TRBJ2-7

CDR3aa: CASSRQGSHNEQFF
d_gene: TRBD1
v_gene: TRBV7-2
j_gene: TRBJ2-1

CDR3aa: CASSQNRFANTGELFF
d_gene: -
v_gene: TRBV4-1
j_gene: TRBJ2-2